This T cell receptor beta chain comes out of a study of shared clonotypes between healthy human individuals. The naive CD8 fraction comprised CD45RO-negative cells positively selected for CCR7 and excluded terminally differentiated effector memory CD45RA+ cells. This clone has more than one count but fewer than ten. Generated by immunoSEQ multiplex PCR, the TCRdb table keeps only in-frame clones and is missing some. The sample lists around 650,000 clones, about 96% seen once, with roughly 0.12% in the top ten. The germline CDR1 and CDR2 sequences are SNHLY and FYNNEI. The CDR3 consists of 14 residues. The V end was cut by 6 bases, the J end by 8 bases, with 19 bases between.

What was sequenced was naive CD8+ T cells sorted from blood. V usage is TRBV2 and J usage is TRBJ1-1, with a possible D match to TRBD1 (5 bases). The receptor was derived from a woman in her twenties or thirties in good health. Written as DNA, the CDR3 is TGTGCCAGCAGCGATACTCGGGAAGGGGACGAAGCTTTCTTT. This encodes CASSDTREGDEAFF. Drawing the rest from reference TRBV2 and TRBJ1-1, the complete variable domain is EPEVTQTPSHQVTQMGQEVILRCVPISNHLYFYWYRQILGQKVEFLVSFYNNEISEKSEIFDDQFSVERPDGSNFTLKIRSTKLEDSAMYFCASSDTREGDEAFFGQGTRLTVV.